The 3 T cell receptor beta chains reported below all come from one sample, sequenced in a study of chemoradiotherapy in HPV16-positive cancers. The assay was immunoSEQ multiplex PCR, and TCRdb's table has in-frame clones only and misses some. Of tens of thousands of clones listed, around nine tenths were seen once; the top ten hold 22%. The sample was blood, taken from a patient who underwent chemoradiotherapy. Every receptor here comes from a human donor with HPV-associated anogenital cancer.

The chain has TRBV11-2 and TRBJ1-4, with TRBD1 as a possible D gene (6 bases). Trimming stripped 1 base from V and 8 bases from J, with 17 bases between. The CDR3 length is 16 residues. Germline V gene data show CDR1 as SGHAT and CDR2 as FQNNGV. CDR3 nucleotide sequence: TGTGCCAGCAGCTTAGGGGTGGGGGCTCAGGGGGAAAAACTGTTTTTT. Protein product: CASSLGVGAQGEKLFF.

The chain has TRBV11-3 and TRBJ2-3; D remains unclear. The CDR3 sequence is 14 residues long. V lost 5 bases, J lost 0 bases, and 9 bases lay in between. Germline CDR1 reads SGHNT; CDR2 reads YENEEA. The CDR3 here is CASSTTTSTDTQYF. The CDR3 DNA sequence: TGTGCCAGCAGCACAACGACTAGCACAGATACGCAGTATTTT. Variable domain in full (rest from reference TRBV11-3 and TRBJ2-3): EAGVVQSPRYKIIEKKQPVAFWCNPISGHNTLYWYLQNLGQGPELLIRYENEEAVDDSQLPKDRFSAERLKGVDSTLKIQPAELGDSAVYLCASSTTTSTDTQYFGPGTRLTVL.

CDR3 in DNA: TGTGCCAGCAGCTCTCGGGACAATCCATTGAACACCGGGGAGCTGTTTTTT. Its translation: CASSSRDNPLNTGELFF. This chain joins TRBV7-9 and TRBJ2-2, with D perhaps TRBD1 (6 bases). CDR3 length: 17 residues. The V and J ends lost 4 bases and 1 base respectively, with 16 bases between them. Germline values: CDR1 SEHNR, CDR2 FQNEAQ (reference sequence).